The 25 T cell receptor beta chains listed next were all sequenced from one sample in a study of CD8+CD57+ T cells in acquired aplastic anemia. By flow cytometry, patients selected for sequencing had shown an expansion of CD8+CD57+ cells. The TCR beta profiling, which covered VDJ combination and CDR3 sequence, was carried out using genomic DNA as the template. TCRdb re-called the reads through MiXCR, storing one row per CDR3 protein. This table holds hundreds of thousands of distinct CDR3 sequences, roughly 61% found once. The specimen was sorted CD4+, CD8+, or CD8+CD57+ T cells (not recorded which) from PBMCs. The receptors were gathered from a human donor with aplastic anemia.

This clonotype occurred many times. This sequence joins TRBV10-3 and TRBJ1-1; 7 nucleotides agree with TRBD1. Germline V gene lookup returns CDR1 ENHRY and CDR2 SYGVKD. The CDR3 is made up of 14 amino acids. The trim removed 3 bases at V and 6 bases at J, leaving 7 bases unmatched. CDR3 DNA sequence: TGTGCCATCAGTGAAATTGGTCAGGGGGCTGAAGCTTTCTTT. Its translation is CAISEIGQGAEAFF.

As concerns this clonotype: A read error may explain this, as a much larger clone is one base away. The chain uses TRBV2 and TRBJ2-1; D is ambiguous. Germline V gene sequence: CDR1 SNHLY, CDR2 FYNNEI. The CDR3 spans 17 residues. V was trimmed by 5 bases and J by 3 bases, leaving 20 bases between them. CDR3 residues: CASSYVQARPYYNEQFF. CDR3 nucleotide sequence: TGTGCCAGCAGTTACGTCCAGGCCCGACCCTACTACAATGAGCAGTTCTTC.

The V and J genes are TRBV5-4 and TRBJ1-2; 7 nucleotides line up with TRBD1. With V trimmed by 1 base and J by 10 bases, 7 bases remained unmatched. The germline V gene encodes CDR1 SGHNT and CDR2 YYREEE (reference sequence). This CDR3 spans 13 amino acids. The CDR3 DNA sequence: TGTGCCAGCAGCTTGCGGGACAGCCGCGACTACACCTTC. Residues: CASSLRDSRDYTF.

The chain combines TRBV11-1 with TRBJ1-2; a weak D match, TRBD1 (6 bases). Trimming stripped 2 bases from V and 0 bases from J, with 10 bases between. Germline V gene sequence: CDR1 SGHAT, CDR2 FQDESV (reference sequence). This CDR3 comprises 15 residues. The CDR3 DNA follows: TGTGCCAGCAGCTTAACACAGGGAGCTAACTATGGCTACACCTTC. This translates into CASSLTQGANYGYTF.

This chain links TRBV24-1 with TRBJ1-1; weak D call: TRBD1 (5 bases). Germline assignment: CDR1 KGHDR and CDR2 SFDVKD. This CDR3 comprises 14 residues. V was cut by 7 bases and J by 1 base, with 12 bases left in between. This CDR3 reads CATSSQGPNTEAFF. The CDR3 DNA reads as TGTGCCACCAGCAGCCAGGGTCCGAACACTGAAGCTTTCTTT.

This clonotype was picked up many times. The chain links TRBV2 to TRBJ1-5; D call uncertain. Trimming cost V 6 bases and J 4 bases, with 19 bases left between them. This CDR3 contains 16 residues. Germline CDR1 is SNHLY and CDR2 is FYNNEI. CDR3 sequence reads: CASSAEVLVWNQPQHF. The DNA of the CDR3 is TGTGCCAGCAGCGCCGAAGTATTGGTATGGAATCAGCCCCAGCATTTT.

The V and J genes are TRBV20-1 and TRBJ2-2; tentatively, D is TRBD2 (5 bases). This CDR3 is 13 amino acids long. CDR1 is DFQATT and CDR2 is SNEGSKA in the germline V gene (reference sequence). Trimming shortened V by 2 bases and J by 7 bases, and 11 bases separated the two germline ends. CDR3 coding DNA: TGCAGTGCTAGATCTACGGGAAGCGGGGAGCTGTTTTTT. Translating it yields CSARSTGSGELFF.

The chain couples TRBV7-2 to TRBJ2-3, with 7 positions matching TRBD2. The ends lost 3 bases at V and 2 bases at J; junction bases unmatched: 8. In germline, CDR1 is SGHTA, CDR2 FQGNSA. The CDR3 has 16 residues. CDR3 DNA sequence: TGTGCCAGCAGCTTGAACCCGGGACTAACCACAGATACGCAGTATTTT. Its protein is CASSLNPGLTTDTQYF.

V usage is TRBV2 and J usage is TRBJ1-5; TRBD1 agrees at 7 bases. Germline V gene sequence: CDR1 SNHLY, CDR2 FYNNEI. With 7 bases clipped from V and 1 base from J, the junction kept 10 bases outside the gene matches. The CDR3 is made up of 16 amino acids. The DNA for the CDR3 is TGTGCCAGCACCGGAGGGACAGAGCTAAGCAATCAGCCCCAGCATTTT. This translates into CASTGGTELSNQPQHF.

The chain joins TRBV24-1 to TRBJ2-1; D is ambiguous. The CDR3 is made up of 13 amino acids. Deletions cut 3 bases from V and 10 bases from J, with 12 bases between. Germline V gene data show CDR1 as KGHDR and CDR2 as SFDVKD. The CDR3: CATSDDPLGEQFF. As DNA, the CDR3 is TGTGCCACCAGTGATGATCCCTTGGGAGAGCAGTTCTTC.

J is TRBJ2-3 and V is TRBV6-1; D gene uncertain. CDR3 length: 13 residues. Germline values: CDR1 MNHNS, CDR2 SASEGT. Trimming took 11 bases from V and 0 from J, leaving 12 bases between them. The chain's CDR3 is CARGEDSTDTQYF. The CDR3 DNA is TGTGCCCGAGGCGAGGATAGCACAGATACGCAGTATTTT.

The CDR3 is CASSWGTGNSPLHF. DNA for the CDR3: TGCGCCAGCAGCTGGGGGACAGGAAATTCACCCCTCCACTTT. The V gene is TRBV5-1, the J gene TRBJ1-6; 8 bases are a match to TRBD1. The CDR3 length is 14 residues. The V segment lost 3 bases and the J segment 7 bases; nucleotides outside the gene matches: 3. The V gene's germline CDR1 is SGHRS and CDR2 YFSETQ.

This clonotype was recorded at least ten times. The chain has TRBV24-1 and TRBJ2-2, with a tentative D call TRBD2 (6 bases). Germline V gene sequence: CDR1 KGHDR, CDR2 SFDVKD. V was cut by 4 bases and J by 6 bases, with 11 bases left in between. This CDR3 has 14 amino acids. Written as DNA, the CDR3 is TGTGCCACCAGTGACGGGGGAGGCGCCGGGGAGCTGTTTTTT. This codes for CATSDGGGAGELFF.

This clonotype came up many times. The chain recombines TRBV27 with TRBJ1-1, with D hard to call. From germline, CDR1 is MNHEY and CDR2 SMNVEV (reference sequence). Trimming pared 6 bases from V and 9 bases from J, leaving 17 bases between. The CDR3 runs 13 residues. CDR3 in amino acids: CASREIMETQAFF. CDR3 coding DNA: TGTGCCAGCAGGGAGATCATGGAGACACAAGCTTTCTTT.

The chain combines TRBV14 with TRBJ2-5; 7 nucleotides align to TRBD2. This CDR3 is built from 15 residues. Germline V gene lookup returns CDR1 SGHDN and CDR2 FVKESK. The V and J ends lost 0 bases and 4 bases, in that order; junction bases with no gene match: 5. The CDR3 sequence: CASSQDGLAGETQYF. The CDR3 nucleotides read TGTGCCAGCAGCCAAGATGGATTAGCGGGAGAGACCCAGTACTTC.

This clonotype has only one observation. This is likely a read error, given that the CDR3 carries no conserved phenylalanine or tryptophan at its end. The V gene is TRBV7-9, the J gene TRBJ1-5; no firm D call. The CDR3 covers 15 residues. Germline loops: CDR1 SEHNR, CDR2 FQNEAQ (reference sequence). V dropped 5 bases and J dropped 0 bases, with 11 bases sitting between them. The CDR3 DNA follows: TGTGCCAGCAGCCTGGGCAGGACTAGCAATCAGCCCCAGCATCTT. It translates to CASSLGRTSNQPQHL.

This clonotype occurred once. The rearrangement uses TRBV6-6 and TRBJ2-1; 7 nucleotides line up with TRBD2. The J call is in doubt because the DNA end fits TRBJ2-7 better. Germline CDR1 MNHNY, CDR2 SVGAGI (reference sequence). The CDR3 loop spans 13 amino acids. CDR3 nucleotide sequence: TGTGCCAGCAGCCGGGACTACGCCTACGAGCAGTACTTC. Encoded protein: CASSRDYAYEQYF.

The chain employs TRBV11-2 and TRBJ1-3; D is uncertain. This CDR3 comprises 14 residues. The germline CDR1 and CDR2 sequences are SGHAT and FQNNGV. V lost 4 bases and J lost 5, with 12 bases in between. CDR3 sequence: CASSSSGGRNTIYF. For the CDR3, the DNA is TGTGCCAGCAGCTCCTCCGGTGGCAGAAACACCATATATTTT.

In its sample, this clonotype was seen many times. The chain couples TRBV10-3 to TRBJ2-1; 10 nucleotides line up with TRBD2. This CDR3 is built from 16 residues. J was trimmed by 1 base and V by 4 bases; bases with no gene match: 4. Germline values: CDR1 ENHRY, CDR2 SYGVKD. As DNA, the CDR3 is TGTGCCATCAGTGGGACTAGCGGTAGGTCCTACAATGAGCAGTTCTTC. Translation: CAISGTSGRSYNEQFF.

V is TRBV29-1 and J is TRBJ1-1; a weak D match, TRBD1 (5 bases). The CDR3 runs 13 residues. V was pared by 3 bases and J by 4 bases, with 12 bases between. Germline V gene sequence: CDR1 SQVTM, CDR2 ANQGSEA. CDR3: CSVDWGYSTEAFF. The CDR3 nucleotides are TGCAGCGTTGATTGGGGGTATAGCACTGAAGCTTTCTTT.

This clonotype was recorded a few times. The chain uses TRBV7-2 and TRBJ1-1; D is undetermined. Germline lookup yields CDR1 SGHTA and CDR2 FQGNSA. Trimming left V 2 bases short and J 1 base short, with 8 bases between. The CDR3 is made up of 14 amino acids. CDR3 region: CASSLSAANTEAFF. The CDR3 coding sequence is TGTGCCAGCAGCTTATCGGCGGCGAACACTGAAGCTTTCTTT.

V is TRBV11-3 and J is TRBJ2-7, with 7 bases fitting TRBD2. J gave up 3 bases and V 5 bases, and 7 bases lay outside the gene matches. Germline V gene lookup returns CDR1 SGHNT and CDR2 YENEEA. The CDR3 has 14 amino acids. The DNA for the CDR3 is TGTGCCAGCAGCGCCGGACTAGAACGCTACGAGCAGTACTTC. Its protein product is CASSAGLERYEQYF. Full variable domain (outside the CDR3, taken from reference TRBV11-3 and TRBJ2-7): EAGVVQSPRYKIIEKKQPVAFWCNPISGHNTLYWYLQNLGQGPELLIRYENEEAVDDSQLPKDRFSAERLKGVDSTLKIQPAELGDSAVYLCASSAGLERYEQYFGPGTRLTVT.

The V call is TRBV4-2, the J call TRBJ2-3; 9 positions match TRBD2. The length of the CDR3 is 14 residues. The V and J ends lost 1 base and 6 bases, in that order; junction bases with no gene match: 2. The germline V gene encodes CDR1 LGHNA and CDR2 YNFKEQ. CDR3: CASSQGTSEDTQYF. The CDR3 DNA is TGTGCCAGCAGCCAAGGGACTAGCGAGGATACGCAGTATTTT.

Written as DNA, the CDR3 is TGTGCCAGCAGCTCGACAGGGTCGCAGCCCCAGCATTTT. The encoded protein is CASSSTGSQPQHF. V gene TRBV2 combines with J gene TRBJ1-5; 7 positions agree with TRBD1. Looked up from germline, CDR1 is SNHLY and CDR2 is FYNNEI. This CDR3 is 13 amino acids long. V lost 6 bases, J lost 7 bases, and 6 bases stayed unmatched.

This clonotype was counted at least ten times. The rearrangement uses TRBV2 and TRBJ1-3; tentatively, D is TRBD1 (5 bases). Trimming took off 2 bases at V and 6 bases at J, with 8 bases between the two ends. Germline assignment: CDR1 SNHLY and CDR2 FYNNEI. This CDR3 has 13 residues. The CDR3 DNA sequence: TGTGCCAGCAGTGAAACAGGCAAAAACACCATATATTTT. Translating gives CASSETGKNTIYF.